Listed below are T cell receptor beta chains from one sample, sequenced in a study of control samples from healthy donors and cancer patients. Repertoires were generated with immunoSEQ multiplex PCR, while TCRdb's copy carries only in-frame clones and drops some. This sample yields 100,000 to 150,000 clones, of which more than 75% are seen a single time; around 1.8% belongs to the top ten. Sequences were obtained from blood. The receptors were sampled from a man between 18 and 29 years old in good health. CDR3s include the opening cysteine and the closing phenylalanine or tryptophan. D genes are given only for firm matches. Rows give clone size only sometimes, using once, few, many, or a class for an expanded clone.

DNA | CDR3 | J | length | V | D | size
TGTGCCACCAGTGGGGTCTACGGGACGGACATTCATGGCTACACCTTC | CATSGVYGTDIHGYTF | TRBJ1-2 | 16 | TRBV24-1 | NA | NA
TGTGCCAGCAGCCAAGAAATTGTAGGGGCGCTGGGGACTGAAGCTTTCTTT | CASSQEIVGALGTEAFF | TRBJ1-1 | 17 | TRBV14 | NA | NA
TGTGCCAGCAACCCGGCCGAGAAGACCCAGTACTTC | CASNPAEKTQYF | TRBJ2-5 | 12 | TRBV27 | NA | NA
TGTGCCAGCAGCTTAGAGGGTGGGTTTGGCTACACCTTC | CASSLEGGFGYTF | TRBJ1-2 | 13 | TRBV7-3 | NA | NA
TGTGCCAGCAGTCATAACCAAGAGACCCAGTACTTC | CASSHNQETQYF | TRBJ2-5 | 12 | TRBV27 | NA | NA
TGTGCCTGGTTTTCCAACACCGCCGAGGGGGTCTATGAGCAGTTCTTC | CAWFSNTAEGVYEQFF | TRBJ2-1 | 16 | TRBV30 | NA | NA
TGTGCCAGCAGCTTAGTAGTGGACAGCGCAGCCTACACCTTC | CASSLVVDSAAYTF | TRBJ1-2 | 14 | TRBV7-9 | NA | NA
TGTGCCAGTAGTATAGGCCCTACTGGCGGAGCGGCTAACTATGGCTACACCTTC | CASSIGPTGGAANYGYTF | TRBJ1-2 | 18 | TRBV19 | NA | NA
TGTGCCAGCAGTTTGTTGGGACAGGTCTCCTACGAGCAGTACTTC | CASSLLGQVSYEQYF | TRBJ2-7 | 15 | TRBV28 | TRBD1 | NA
TGTGCCAGCGGCCGGGACAGGGGGGAGACCCAGTACTTC | CASGRDRGETQYF | TRBJ2-5 | 13 | TRBV2 | TRBD1 | NA
TGTGCCAGCAGCTTAGGCACAAACTTC | CASSLGTNF | TRBJ2-7 | 9 | TRBV7-9 | NA | NA
TGTGCCAGCAGCATCGGGACTAGCGGGAGGGATGAGCAGTTCTTC | CASSIGTSGRDEQFF | TRBJ2-1 | 15 | TRBV4-2 | TRBD2 | NA
TGTGCCAGTAGTACCCTCTGGGAAAACACCGGGGAGCTGTTTTTT | CASSTLWENTGELFF | TRBJ2-2 | 15 | TRBV19 | NA | NA
TGTGCCAGCAGACAGGGGAATGGAAACACCATATATTTT | CASRQGNGNTIYF | TRBJ1-3 | 13 | TRBV6-6 | TRBD1 | once